What follows are 27 T cell receptor beta chains derived from one specimen sequenced in a study of blood T cell repertoires in COVID-19. The repertoire was sequenced with immunoSEQ multiplex PCR; TCRdb's copy has only in-frame clones and lacks some. The data show over 150,000 clones, over 65% seen once. Sequenced input: peripheral blood. These receptors originate from a man aged 80 or over with acute or convalescent COVID-19.

The V gene is TRBV3-1 (or the pseudogene TRBV3-2), the J gene TRBJ1-2; 10 bases are a match to TRBD1. This CDR3 spans 15 amino acids. J lost 6 bases, V lost 0 bases, and 4 bases had no gene match. Germline V gene data show CDR1 as LGHDT and CDR2 as YNNKEL (reference sequence). CDR3 amino acids: CASSQDPTGGHGYTF. DNA of the CDR3: TGTGCCAGCAGCCAAGATCCGACAGGGGGCCATGGCTACACCTTC.

CDR3 sequence: CASSLVQGVNTEAFF. The CDR3 coding sequence is TGTGCCAGCAGCTTAGTCCAAGGGGTGAACACTGAAGCTTTCTTT. This chain uses TRBV7-9 with TRBJ1-1; D perhaps matches TRBD1 (5 bases). The germline gives CDR1 SEHNR, CDR2 FQNEAQ (reference sequence). V was shortened by 1 base and J by 0 bases, with 9 bases between the two germline ends. The CDR3 is 15 amino acids.

V is TRBV29-1 and J is TRBJ2-3; 10 nucleotides line up with TRBD2. V dropped 2 bases and J dropped 4; count of bases not matched to a gene: 9. The CDR3 is 16 residues long. The germline V gene has CDR1 SQVTM and CDR2 ANQGSEA. CDR3 in DNA: TGCAGCGTTGAACCTAAGCGGGGGGGACAATCAGATACGCAGTATTTT. As protein: CSVEPKRGGQSDTQYF.

The V call is TRBV7-2, the J call TRBJ1-1, with 7 bases aligning to TRBD1. Germline values: CDR1 SGHTA, CDR2 FQGNSA. The CDR3 is made up of 13 amino acids. With V trimmed by 1 base and J by 5 bases, 1 base remained unmatched. The CDR3 is CASSLDRGTEAFF. The CDR3 DNA is TGTGCCAGCAGCTTAGACAGGGGAACTGAAGCTTTCTTT.

The chain has TRBV28 and TRBJ1-5; D is unresolved. The CDR3 totals 14 residues. The germline V and J ends were trimmed by 1 base and 5 bases, with 9 bases remaining between them. Per the germline V gene, CDR1 is MDHEN and CDR2 is SYDVKM. This CDR3 reads CASSLSRGDQPQHF. The CDR3 DNA follows: TGTGCCAGCAGTTTATCGCGGGGAGATCAGCCCCAGCATTTT.

The genes are TRBV20-1 and TRBJ2-7; no firm D call. Germline V gene lookup returns CDR1 DFQATT and CDR2 SNEGSKA (reference sequence). This CDR3 contains 12 residues. The V end lost 3 bases, the J end lost 3 bases, and 9 bases lay between the germline ends. This chain's CDR3 is CSASGRNYEQYF. Written as DNA, the CDR3 is TGCAGTGCTAGTGGCAGGAACTACGAGCAGTACTTC.

The table lists this clone with a few counts. In DNA form, the CDR3 reads TGTGCCAGCAGCGTAGCGTCGGAGCAGTTCTTC. Residues: CASSVASEQFF. This sequence joins TRBV9 and TRBJ2-1, with D unclear. V gave up 0 bases and J gave up 10 bases, with 5 bases separating them. This CDR3 comprises 11 residues. The V gene's germline CDR1 is SGDLS and CDR2 YYNGEE.

In this sample, this clone turned up a few times. The rearrangement uses TRBV3-1 (or the pseudogene TRBV3-2) and TRBJ1-4, with a possible D match to TRBD1 (5 bases). Germline CDR1 LGHDT, CDR2 YNNKEL (reference sequence). The CDR3 sequence is 13 residues long. The V end lost 4 bases, the J end lost 8 bases, and 11 bases lay between the germline ends. The DNA for the CDR3 is TGTGCCAGCAGCCCCCGGGGGTCCGAAAAACTGTTTTTT. Amino acid sequence: CASSPRGSEKLFF.

The V call is TRBV7-2, the J call TRBJ2-3; TRBD2 agrees at 7 bases. CDR3 length: 12 residues. V gave up 1 base and J gave up 10 bases; unmatched junction bases: 2. CDR1 SGHTA and CDR2 FQGNSA come from the germline V gene. The CDR3 is CASSLDGGAQYF. CDR3 nucleotide sequence: TGTGCCAGCAGCTTAGATGGGGGGGCGCAGTATTTT.

The chain carries TRBV3-1 (or the pseudogene TRBV3-2) and TRBJ1-2; possible D gene TRBD1, 6 bases. The V gene lost 1 base and the J gene lost 0 bases, with 6 bases spanning the gap. The CDR3 loop spans 14 amino acids. CDR1 is LGHDT and CDR2 is YNNKEL in the germline V gene (reference sequence). In DNA form, the CDR3 reads TGTGCCAGCAGCCAAGGACAGGCTAACTATGGCTACACCTTC. Translated, it gives CASSQGQANYGYTF.

This clone showed up just a few times. The chain links TRBV4-1 to TRBJ1-6, with a weak D call TRBD1 (5 bases). Trimming cost V 2 bases and J 1 base, with 12 bases left between them. Germline values: CDR1 MGHRA, CDR2 YSYEKL. This CDR3 region has 17 residues. The CDR3 nucleotides are TGCGCCAGCAGCCAAACAGTCGCAGGGTCCTATAATTCACCCCTCCACTTT. Protein product: CASSQTVAGSYNSPLHF.

This clone appeared once. This sequence joins TRBV18 and TRBJ2-3, with TRBD1 matching over 10 bases. The length of the CDR3 is 13 residues. The V and J ends lost 3 bases and 11 bases, in that order; junction bases with no gene match: 5. The germline V gene has CDR1 KGHSH and CDR2 LQKENI. The CDR3 sequence: CASSPPGTGEQYF. CDR3 coding DNA: TGTGCCAGCTCACCGCCCGGGACAGGGGAGCAGTATTTT.

This chain links TRBV3-1 (or the pseudogene TRBV3-2) with TRBJ1-5; 7 bases align to TRBD1. The CDR3 contains 18 residues. In germline, CDR1 is LGHDT, CDR2 YNNKEL (reference sequence). V gave up 1 base and J gave up 3 bases; unmatched junction bases: 12. In DNA form, the CDR3 reads TGTGCCAGCAGCCAAGGACAGGGTGTGGGGATCAACAATCAGCCCCAGCATTTT. Translation: CASSQGQGVGINNQPQHF.

The CDR3 region is CASSVGGRGYNEQFF. For the CDR3, the DNA is TGTGCCAGCAGCGTAGGCGGGAGGGGCTACAATGAGCAGTTCTTC. The chain joins TRBV9 to TRBJ2-1, with 9 bases lining up with TRBD2. Trimming took 0 bases from V and 3 from J; bases not matched to a gene: 1. The CDR3 spans 15 residues. Germline assignment: CDR1 SGDLS and CDR2 YYNGEE.

This chain uses TRBV7-9 with TRBJ1-4; 11 bases map to TRBD1. The CDR3 spans 15 residues. V dropped 5 bases and J dropped 6; count of bases not matched to a gene: 5. The germline gives CDR1 SEHNR, CDR2 FQNEAQ (reference sequence). The CDR3 DNA reads as TGTGCCAGCAGCCCGAGGACAGGGGGCTATGAAAAACTGTTTTTT. It codes for CASSPRTGGYEKLFF.

CDR3 sequence: CASSRVDSQPQHF. The CDR3, as DNA: TGTGCCAGCTCCCGGGTCGATTCTCAGCCCCAGCATTTT. This chain connects TRBV18 to TRBJ1-5; no clear D. Germline V gives CDR1 KGHSH, CDR2 LQKENI. The CDR3 runs 13 residues. Between the trimmed V and J ends, which lost 6 bases and 6 bases, there was a span of 12 bases.

A few counts support this clone. The chain uses TRBV19 and TRBJ1-1, with TRBD1 as a possible D gene (6 bases). V was cut by 4 bases and J by 0 bases, with 12 bases left in between. The CDR3 loop spans 15 amino acids. Germline CDR1 and CDR2: LNHDA and SQIVND (reference sequence). The CDR3 spells CASSTDSSLNTEAFF. CDR3 DNA: TGTGCCAGTAGTACGGACAGTTCCCTGAACACTGAAGCTTTCTTT.

In DNA, the CDR3 is TGTGCTAGTGGCAGTCAAGGACAGGGGGCGGGCTACAATGAGCAGTTCTTC. As protein: CASGSQGQGAGYNEQFF. The rearrangement joins TRBV12-5 to TRBJ2-1, with TRBD1 identical over 11 bases. CDR1 and CDR2 (germline): LGHNT, FRNRAP. The CDR3 sequence is 17 residues long. The junction had 10 bases not matched to a gene; V was cut back by 6 bases and J by 3 bases.

The V and J genes are TRBV11-2 and TRBJ2-5; D is possibly TRBD2 (6 bases). This CDR3 is 15 amino acids long. V dropped 0 bases and J dropped 4 bases, with 12 bases sitting between them. Germline V lookup: CDR1 SGHAT, CDR2 FQNNGV. The CDR3 here is CASSLDRSRGETQYF. CDR3 bases: TGTGCCAGCAGCTTAGATAGATCGCGGGGAGAGACCCAGTACTTC.

The V call is TRBV5-3, the J call TRBJ1-6; 8 bases match TRBD1. TRBV5-3 is reported as an ORF; its role is uncertain. Trimming removed 3 bases from V and 7 bases from J; junction bases left unmatched: 6. CDR3 length equals 15 residues. The DNA for the CDR3 is TGTGCCAGAAGCTCGAACGCAGGGGGCAATTCACCCCTCCACTTT. Residues: CARSSNAGGNSPLHF.

The gene calls are TRBV9 and TRBJ1-2; tentative D call: TRBD1 (6 bases). Per the germline V gene, CDR1 is SGDLS and CDR2 is YYNGEE. The CDR3 is 14 residues long. V lost 4 bases to trimming and J lost 4 bases, with 14 bases between them. For the CDR3, the DNA is TGTGCCAGCAGCCGAAAGCAGGGGAGCTATGGCTACACCTTC. This codes for CASSRKQGSYGYTF.

V gene TRBV19 combines with J gene TRBJ1-5; 8 positions match TRBD1. Unmatched junction bases numbered 11, after V lost 5 bases and J lost 5 bases. CDR1 LNHDA and CDR2 SQIVND come from the germline V gene (reference sequence). The CDR3 has 16 residues. The CDR3 bases are TGTGCCAGTAGTCCTTACTGGGACAGGATTTATCAGCCCCAGCATTTT. The encoded protein is CASSPYWDRIYQPQHF.

The genes are TRBV19 and TRBJ2-5; 13 nucleotides agree with TRBD2. The ends lost 5 bases at V and 2 bases at J; junction bases unmatched: 8. The CDR3 contains 17 residues. Germline CDR1 reads LNHDA; CDR2 reads SQIVND (reference sequence). The CDR3: CASSFRTSGGGQETQYF. The DNA of the CDR3 is TGTGCCAGTAGTTTTCGGACTAGCGGGGGCGGACAAGAGACCCAGTACTTC. The complete variable domain, with remaining parts taken from reference TRBV19 and TRBJ2-5, reads DGGITQSPKYLFRKEGQNVTLSCEQNLNHDAMYWYRQDPGQGLRLIYYSQIVNDFQKGDIAEGYSVSREKKESFPLTVTSAQKNPTAFYLCASSFRTSGGGQETQYFGPGTRLLVL.

The V gene is TRBV27, the J gene TRBJ2-3, with 8 nucleotides matching TRBD1. The CDR3 totals 15 residues. The ends lost 3 bases at V and 2 bases at J; junction bases unmatched: 4. CDR1 is MNHEY and CDR2 is SMNVEV in the germline V gene (reference sequence). The CDR3 DNA reads as TGTGCCAGCAGTTTCCGGGACAGGAACACAGATACGCAGTATTTT. Translated, it gives CASSFRDRNTDTQYF.

The rearrangement links TRBV7-2 to TRBJ1-1, with 9 nucleotides matching TRBD1. This CDR3 has 14 amino acids. Trimming at V came to 4 bases and at J to 4 bases, leaving 4 bases not matched to a gene. Germline loops: CDR1 SGHTA, CDR2 FQGNSA. The CDR3 loop reads CASSSTGGTTEAFF. The CDR3 nucleotides read TGTGCCAGCAGCTCGACAGGGGGGACCACTGAAGCTTTCTTT.

The chain recombines TRBV19 with TRBJ1-1; no firm D call. The CDR3 has 14 residues. Germline values: CDR1 LNHDA, CDR2 SQIVND (reference sequence). V was cut by 6 bases and J by 4 bases, with 15 bases left in between. The CDR3 reads CASRPGYEITEAFF. CDR3 sequence (DNA): TGTGCCAGTAGGCCCGGGTACGAGATCACTGAAGCTTTCTTT. Full variable domain (remainder filled in from reference TRBV19 and TRBJ1-1): DGGITQSPKYLFRKEGQNVTLSCEQNLNHDAMYWYRQDPGQGLRLIYYSQIVNDFQKGDIAEGYSVSREKKESFPLTVTSAQKNPTAFYLCASRPGYEITEAFFGQGTRLTVV.

This chain joins TRBV28 and TRBJ1-5; D gene ambiguous. Germline CDR1 reads MDHEN; CDR2 reads SYDVKM. The CDR3 runs to 12 residues. V was clipped by 4 bases and J by 5 bases, with 6 bases between them. This CDR3 is CASSSPDQPQHF. CDR3 sequence (DNA): TGTGCCAGCAGTTCCCCGGATCAGCCCCAGCATTTT.